A selection of T cell receptor beta chains follows, all from one sample in a study of shared clonotypes between healthy human individuals. Only in-frame clones appear in the TCRdb table, and some are missing; sequencing was by immunoSEQ multiplex PCR. The sample yields around 550,000 clones, 90% to 95% seen once. Sample: naive CD8+ T cells sorted from blood. The receptors come from a woman in her 30s in good health. The CDR3 runs from the conserved cysteine through the conserved F or W. D genes are given only for firm matches. Where a row states a size, it is once, few, many or the class of an expanded clone; other rows omit it.

D gene: NA; J gene: TRBJ2-7; clone size: NA; V gene: TRBV27; CDR3 protein: CASSEPGRTYEQYF; CDR3 DNA: TGTGCCAGCAGTGAACCGGGACGGACCTACGAGCAGTACTTC
D gene: NA; J gene: TRBJ2-5; clone size: NA; V gene: TRBV7-9; CDR3 protein: CASSLDSRPKRTQYF; CDR3 DNA: TGTGCCAGCAGTCTTGACTCAAGGCCTAAGAGAACCCAGTACTTC
D gene: NA; J gene: TRBJ1-4; clone size: NA; V gene: TRBV5-6; CDR3 protein: CASSLGYATNEKLFF; CDR3 DNA: TGTGCCAGCAGCTTGGGCTATGCAACTAATGAAAAACTGTTTTTT
D gene: TRBD1; J gene: TRBJ2-7; clone size: NA; V gene: TRBV29-1; CDR3 protein: CSSAQGYEQYF; CDR3 DNA: TGCAGCTCAGCACAGGGGTACGAGCAGTACTTC
D gene: NA; J gene: TRBJ1-1; clone size: NA; V gene: TRBV21-1; CDR3 protein: CASTPHCPIETFF; CDR3 DNA: TGTGCCAGCACTCCGCACTGCCCGATAGAAACTTTCTTT
D gene: TRBD1; J gene: TRBJ1-1; clone size: NA; V gene: TRBV10-3; CDR3 protein: CAISESDRARPENTEAFF; CDR3 DNA: TGTGCCATCAGTGAGTCTGACAGGGCGCGTCCGGAGAACACTGAAGCTTTCTTT
D gene: TRBD2; J gene: TRBJ2-7; clone size: NA; V gene: TRBV27; CDR3 protein: CASSYGLAEEQYF; CDR3 DNA: TGTGCCAGCAGTTACGGACTAGCGGAAGAGCAGTACTTC
D gene: NA; J gene: TRBJ1-2; clone size: NA; V gene: TRBV2; CDR3 protein: CASILRGGYTF; CDR3 DNA: TGTGCCAGCATTTTGAGGGGTGGCTACACCTTC
D gene: TRBD1; J gene: TRBJ1-1; clone size: NA; V gene: TRBV10-2; CDR3 protein: CASLPTGLNTEAFF; CDR3 DNA: TGCGCCAGCTTACCGACAGGGCTGAACACTGAAGCTTTCTTT
D gene: NA; J gene: TRBJ1-3; clone size: NA; V gene: TRBV28; CDR3 protein: CASSSDREVFRNTIYF; CDR3 DNA: TGTGCCAGCAGTTCCGACAGAGAAGTCTTCAGAAACACCATATATTTT
D gene: NA; J gene: TRBJ2-1; clone size: NA; V gene: TRBV28; CDR3 protein: CASTDQRANEQFF; CDR3 DNA: TGTGCCAGCACAGACCAGCGCGCCAATGAGCAGTTCTTC
D gene: NA; J gene: TRBJ1-1; clone size: NA; V gene: TRBV6-1; CDR3 protein: CASARIYEAFF; CDR3 DNA: TGTGCCAGCGCCCGAATATATGAAGCTTTCTTT
D gene: NA; J gene: TRBJ2-7; clone size: once; V gene: TRBV21-1; CDR3 protein: CASSKFGTEDEQYF; CDR3 DNA: TGTGCCAGCAGCAAATTTGGGACAGAAGACGAGCAGTACTTC
D gene: NA; J gene: TRBJ2-5; clone size: NA; V gene: TRBV2; CDR3 protein: CASSVQGLGLQETQYF; CDR3 DNA: TGTGCCAGCAGTGTACAGGGACTGGGGCTACAAGAGACCCAGTACTTC
D gene: NA; J gene: TRBJ2-5; clone size: NA; V gene: TRBV10-3; CDR3 protein: CAISESDSQETQYF; CDR3 DNA: TGTGCCATCAGTGAGTCGGACAGCCAAGAGACCCAGTACTTC
D gene: TRBD1; J gene: TRBJ2-7; clone size: NA; V gene: TRBV9; CDR3 protein: CASSPHRGLSYEQYF; CDR3 DNA: TGTGCCAGCAGCCCCCACAGGGGGCTATCCTACGAGCAGTACTTC
D gene: NA; J gene: TRBJ2-2; clone size: NA; V gene: TRBV15; CDR3 protein: CATGKGGNTGELFF; CDR3 DNA: TGTGCCACCGGTAAAGGGGGGAACACCGGGGAGCTGTTTTTT
D gene: NA; J gene: TRBJ2-1; clone size: NA; V gene: TRBV19; CDR3 protein: CASSIGVNEQFF; CDR3 DNA: TGTGCCAGTAGTATCGGAGTAAATGAGCAGTTCTTC
D gene: TRBD1; J gene: TRBJ1-2; clone size: NA; V gene: TRBV5-1; CDR3 protein: CASSPGQENGYTF; CDR3 DNA: TGCGCCAGCAGCCCCGGACAGGAGAATGGCTACACCTTC
D gene: NA; J gene: TRBJ2-6; clone size: NA; V gene: TRBV7-9; CDR3 protein: CASSLSHVLTF; CDR3 DNA: TGTGCCAGCAGCTTAAGCCACGTCCTGACTTTC
D gene: NA; J gene: TRBJ2-7; clone size: NA; V gene: TRBV4-2; CDR3 protein: CASSQGTRYEQYF; CDR3 DNA: TGTGCCAGCAGCCAAGGCACCCGATACGAGCAGTACTTC
D gene: TRBD2; J gene: TRBJ2-7; clone size: NA; V gene: TRBV16; CDR3 protein: CASSPYQAGGTYEQYF; CDR3 DNA: TGTGCCAGCAGCCCCTATCAAGCGGGAGGGACCTACGAGCAGTACTTC
D gene: NA; J gene: TRBJ2-7; clone size: NA; V gene: TRBV2; CDR3 protein: CASKGLIGTNEQYF; CDR3 DNA: TGTGCCAGCAAAGGTCTGATCGGAACCAACGAGCAGTACTTC
D gene: NA; J gene: TRBJ2-7; clone size: once; V gene: TRBV15; CDR3 protein: CATSRGQDGTYEQYF; CDR3 DNA: TGTGCCACCAGCAGAGGCCAGGACGGGACCTACGAGCAGTACTTC
D gene: NA; J gene: TRBJ2-7; clone size: NA; V gene: TRBV7-9; CDR3 protein: CASTLESYEQYF; CDR3 DNA: TGTGCCAGCACCCTCGAAAGCTACGAGCAGTACTTC
D gene: NA; J gene: TRBJ2-7; clone size: once; V gene: TRBV2; CDR3 protein: CASSAGQLYEQYF; CDR3 DNA: TGTGCCAGCAGTGCTGGACAGTTATACGAGCAGTACTTC
D gene: NA; J gene: TRBJ1-1; clone size: NA; V gene: TRBV2; CDR3 protein: CASSAPDGRDTEAFF; CDR3 DNA: TGTGCCAGCAGTGCCCCGGACGGACGTGACACTGAAGCTTTCTTT
D gene: TRBD1; J gene: TRBJ1-1; clone size: NA; V gene: TRBV6-4; CDR3 protein: CASSENSRGQIFF; CDR3 DNA: TGTGCCAGCAGTGAAAACTCCAGGGGGCAGATTTTCTTT
D gene: TRBD1; J gene: TRBJ1-1; clone size: NA; V gene: TRBV9; CDR3 protein: CASSPAAAGGNDEAFF; CDR3 DNA: TGTGCCAGCAGCCCGGCGGCCGCAGGGGGTAATGATGAAGCTTTCTTT
D gene: NA; J gene: TRBJ2-7; clone size: NA; V gene: TRBV20-1; CDR3 protein: CSAISSYEQYF; CDR3 DNA: TGCAGTGCAATTAGCTCCTACGAGCAGTACTTC
D gene: TRBD1; J gene: TRBJ2-1; clone size: NA; V gene: TRBV25-1; CDR3 protein: CASSWDSREQFF; CDR3 DNA: TGTGCCAGCAGTTGGGACAGCCGGGAGCAGTTCTTC
D gene: NA; J gene: TRBJ1-3; clone size: NA; V gene: TRBV7-6; CDR3 protein: CASSSPGHPSGNTIYF; CDR3 DNA: TGTGCCAGCAGCTCTCCGGGACACCCCTCTGGAAACACCATATATTTT
D gene: TRBD1; J gene: TRBJ2-7; clone size: NA; V gene: TRBV7-9; CDR3 protein: CASSPGTGATYEQYF; CDR3 DNA: TGTGCCAGCAGCCCAGGGACAGGGGCTACCTACGAGCAGTACTTC
D gene: NA; J gene: TRBJ1-1; clone size: NA; V gene: TRBV9; CDR3 protein: CASSLGGGTEAFF; CDR3 DNA: TGTGCCAGCTCCCTGGGGGGAGGAACTGAAGCTTTCTTT
D gene: NA; J gene: TRBJ2-7; clone size: NA; V gene: TRBV6-1; CDR3 protein: CASSEWETNTYEQYF; CDR3 DNA: TGTGCCAGCAGTGAATGGGAGACGAACACCTACGAGCAGTACTTC
D gene: TRBD1; J gene: TRBJ2-7; clone size: NA; V gene: TRBV19; CDR3 protein: CATNPGTGVSEQYF; CDR3 DNA: TGTGCCACCAACCCCGGGACAGGCGTATCCGAGCAGTACTTC
D gene: NA; J gene: TRBJ2-5; clone size: NA; V gene: TRBV5-4; CDR3 protein: CATHVRGETQYF; CDR3 DNA: TGTGCCACCCATGTAAGGGGGGAGACCCAGTACTTC
D gene: NA; J gene: TRBJ2-7; clone size: NA; V gene: TRBV9; CDR3 protein: CASSPGDSYEQYF; CDR3 DNA: TGTGCCAGCAGCCCAGGGGACTCCTACGAGCAGTACTTC
D gene: NA; J gene: TRBJ2-7; clone size: NA; V gene: TRBV27; CDR3 protein: CASSSTGLSSYEQYF; CDR3 DNA: TGTGCCAGCAGTTCAACGGGACTCTCATCCTACGAGCAGTACTTC
D gene: NA; J gene: TRBJ1-2; clone size: NA; V gene: TRBV19; CDR3 protein: CASSIDREAGNGYTF; CDR3 DNA: TGTGCCAGTAGTATAGATCGGGAGGCGGGGAATGGCTACACCTTC
D gene: TRBD2; J gene: TRBJ2-3; clone size: NA; V gene: TRBV28; CDR3 protein: CASRPSVAGEGYFTDTQYF; CDR3 DNA: TGTGCCAGCAGACCATCCGTGGCGGGAGAGGGTTACTTCACAGATACGCAGTATTTT
D gene: NA; J gene: TRBJ2-1; clone size: NA; V gene: TRBV19; CDR3 protein: CASSNGSYNEQFF; CDR3 DNA: TGTGCCAGTAGTAACGGCTCCTACAATGAGCAGTTCTTC
D gene: NA; J gene: TRBJ2-7; clone size: NA; V gene: TRBV7-9; CDR3 protein: CASSYNYYEQYF; CDR3 DNA: TGTGCCAGCAGCTATAACTACTACGAGCAGTACTTC
D gene: NA; J gene: TRBJ2-1; clone size: NA; V gene: TRBV29-1; CDR3 protein: CSVGTWGSYNEQFF; CDR3 DNA: TGCAGCGTTGGGACATGGGGCTCCTACAATGAGCAGTTCTTC
D gene: TRBD2; J gene: TRBJ2-1; clone size: NA; V gene: TRBV27; CDR3 protein: CASSFTSGRGNPYNEQFF; CDR3 DNA: TGTGCCAGCAGTTTTACTAGCGGGAGGGGGAACCCCTACAATGAGCAGTTCTTC
D gene: NA; J gene: TRBJ1-1; clone size: NA; V gene: TRBV5-1; CDR3 protein: CASSWFGGDTEAFF; CDR3 DNA: TGCGCCAGCAGCTGGTTCGGGGGAGACACTGAAGCTTTCTTT
D gene: NA; J gene: TRBJ1-3; clone size: NA; V gene: TRBV6-1; CDR3 protein: CASSGFRRSGNTIYF; CDR3 DNA: TGTGCCAGCAGCGGATTCCGGCGCTCTGGAAACACCATATATTTT
D gene: NA; J gene: TRBJ1-3; clone size: NA; V gene: TRBV28; CDR3 protein: CASSPTPDLSGNTIYF; CDR3 DNA: TGTGCCAGCAGTCCCACCCCAGACCTCTCTGGAAACACCATATATTTT
D gene: NA; J gene: TRBJ2-1; clone size: NA; V gene: TRBV4-1; CDR3 protein: CASSPTGAPNEQFF; CDR3 DNA: TGCGCCAGCAGCCCAACCGGGGCGCCGAATGAGCAGTTCTTC
D gene: NA; J gene: TRBJ2-7; clone size: NA; V gene: TRBV19; CDR3 protein: CASSIAGYTYEQYF; CDR3 DNA: TGTGCCAGTAGTATAGCGGGTTACACCTACGAGCAGTACTTC
D gene: NA; J gene: TRBJ2-7; clone size: NA; V gene: TRBV27; CDR3 protein: CASSFGTPTYEQYF; CDR3 DNA: TGTGCCAGCAGCTTCGGGACACCCACCTACGAGCAGTACTTC
D gene: NA; J gene: TRBJ2-7; clone size: NA; V gene: TRBV28; CDR3 protein: CASSLGAGYEQYF; CDR3 DNA: TGTGCCAGCAGTTTGGGAGCGGGCTACGAGCAGTACTTC
D gene: NA; J gene: TRBJ2-7; clone size: NA; V gene: TRBV27; CDR3 protein: CASRRIGSSYEQYF; CDR3 DNA: TGTGCCAGCAGGAGGATCGGGAGCTCCTACGAGCAGTACTTC
D gene: NA; J gene: TRBJ2-7; clone size: NA; V gene: TRBV5-1; CDR3 protein: CASSLVWTYEQYF; CDR3 DNA: TGCGCCAGCAGCTTGGTGTGGACCTACGAGCAGTACTTC
D gene: TRBD2; J gene: TRBJ2-2; clone size: NA; V gene: TRBV13; CDR3 protein: CASSFLASGSPNTGELFF; CDR3 DNA: TGTGCCAGCAGCTTCCTCGCTAGCGGGAGTCCAAACACCGGGGAGCTGTTTTTT
D gene: TRBD1; J gene: TRBJ2-7; clone size: NA; V gene: TRBV5-4; CDR3 protein: CASRGQGAHEQYF; CDR3 DNA: TGTGCCAGCAGAGGACAGGGGGCCCACGAGCAGTACTTC